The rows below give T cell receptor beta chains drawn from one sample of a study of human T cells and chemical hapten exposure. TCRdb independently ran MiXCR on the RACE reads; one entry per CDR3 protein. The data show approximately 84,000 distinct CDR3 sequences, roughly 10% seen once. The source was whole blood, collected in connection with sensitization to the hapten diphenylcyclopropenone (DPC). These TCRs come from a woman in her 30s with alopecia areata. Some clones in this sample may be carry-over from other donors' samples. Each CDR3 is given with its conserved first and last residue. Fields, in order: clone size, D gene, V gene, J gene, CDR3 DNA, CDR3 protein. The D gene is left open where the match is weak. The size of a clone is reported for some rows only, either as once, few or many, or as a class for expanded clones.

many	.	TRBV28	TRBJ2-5	TGTGCCAGCAGACAGTCCCAAGAGACCCAGTACTTC	CASRQSQETQYF
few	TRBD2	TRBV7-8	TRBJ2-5	TGTGCCAGCAGCTTAGCGGAGGGAGTCGCGACTAGCGTAAAAGAGACCCAGTACTTC	CASSLAEGVATSVKETQYF
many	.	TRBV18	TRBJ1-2	TGTGCCAGCTCACCTTCGGGGGCGCAGAGGGACGGCTACACCTTC	CASSPSGAQRDGYTF
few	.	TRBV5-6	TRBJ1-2	TGTGCCAGCGAGAAAGACTATGGCTACACCTTC	CASEKDYGYTF
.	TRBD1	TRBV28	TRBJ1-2	TGTGCCAGCACTGGGGACAGGCCCTATGGCTACACCTTC	CASTGDRPYGYTF
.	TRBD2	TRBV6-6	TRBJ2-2	TGTGCCAGCAGTTGGTCCTTGGCGACTAGCGGGATGGCCGGGGAGCTGTTTTTT	CASSWSLATSGMAGELFF
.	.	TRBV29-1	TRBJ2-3	TGCAGCGTGGGCTCTAGCACAGATACGCAGTATTTT	CSVGSSTDTQYF
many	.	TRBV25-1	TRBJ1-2	TGTGCCAGCAGTGTCGGGGGGCAGAACTATGGCTACACCTTC	CASSVGGQNYGYTF
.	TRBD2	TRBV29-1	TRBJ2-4	TGCAGCGTTGAACTAGCGGGACACATTCAGTACTTC	CSVELAGHIQYF
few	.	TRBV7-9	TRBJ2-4	TGTGCCAGCAGCACCCAGGACAGTCCGGCGTGGTACTTC	CASSTQDSPAWYF
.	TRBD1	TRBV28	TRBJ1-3	TGTGCCAGCAGTTTGTCCGACAGGGGATCTGGAAACACCATATATTTT	CASSLSDRGSGNTIYF
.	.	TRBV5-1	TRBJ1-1	TGCGCCAGCAACCGGCCGGGATCAACTGAAGCTTTCTTT	CASNRPGSTEAFF
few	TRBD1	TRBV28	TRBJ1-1	TGTGCCAGCACAACAGGGGGCGGTGGCACTGAAGCTTTCTTT	CASTTGGGGTEAFF
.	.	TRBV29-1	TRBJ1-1	TGCAGCGTTGCCAGGGATAACACTGAAGCTTTCTTT	CSVARDNTEAFF
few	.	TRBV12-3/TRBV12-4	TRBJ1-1	TGTGCCAGCAGTTTTGACGGTAACCAGGGCACTGAAGCTTTCTTT	CASSFDGNQGTEAFF
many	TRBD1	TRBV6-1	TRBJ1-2	TGTGCCAGCAGGGGGACAGGACAAGCTAACTATGGCTACACCTTC	CASRGTGQANYGYTF
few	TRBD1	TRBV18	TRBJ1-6	TGTGCCAGCTCACCATCGGGACAGGCAATTTCACCCCTCCACTTT	CASSPSGQAISPLHF
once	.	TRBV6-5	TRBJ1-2	TGTGCCAGCAGTTACTCCCAGGGCAGGGCACAGCCCTATGGCTACACCTTC	CASSYSQGRAQPYGYTF
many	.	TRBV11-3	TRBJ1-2	TGTGCCAGCAGCTTGGACGTTAACTATGGCTACACCTTC	CASSLDVNYGYTF
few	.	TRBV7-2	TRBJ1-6	TGTGCCAGCAGCCCCTATCCATCGACACGGGGCGCGTCATTGAATTCACCCCTCCACTTT	CASSPYPSTRGASLNSPLHF
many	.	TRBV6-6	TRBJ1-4	TGTGCCAGCAGTTACGTAAGGAATGAAAAACTGTTTTTT	CASSYVRNEKLFF
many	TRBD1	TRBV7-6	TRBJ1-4	TGTGCCAGCAGCAGGGACAGGGGGAGGGAAAAACTGTTTTTT	CASSRDRGREKLFF
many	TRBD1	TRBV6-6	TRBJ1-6	TGTGCCAGCACCCGGGACAGGGATAATTCACCCCTCCACTTT	CASTRDRDNSPLHF
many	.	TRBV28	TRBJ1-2	TGTGCCAGCAGTTCCTATGACAGGCCTAATTATGGCTACACCTTC	CASSSYDRPNYGYTF
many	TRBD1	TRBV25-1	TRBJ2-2	TGTGCCAGCAGTGAATCAGAGAGGGGGCTTAGTACCGGGGAGCTGTTTTTT	CASSESERGLSTGELFF
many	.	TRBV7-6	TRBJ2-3	TGTGCCAGCAGCTTAGCACAGGGTATCTACACAGATACGCAGTATTTT	CASSLAQGIYTDTQYF
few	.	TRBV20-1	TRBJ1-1	TGCAGTGCTAAAAAACAGATGGACACTGAAGCTTTCTTT	CSAKKQMDTEAFF
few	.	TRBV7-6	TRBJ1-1	TGTGCCAGCAGCCCTTCGATGAACACTGAAGCTTTCTTT	CASSPSMNTEAFF
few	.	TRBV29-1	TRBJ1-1	TGCAGCGTTGATGGCGCTGAAGCTTTCTTT	CSVDGAEAFF
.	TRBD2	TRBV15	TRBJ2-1	TGTGCCACCAGCAGAGCCCATAGCGGGGATAACAATGAGCAGTTCTTC	CATSRAHSGDNNEQFF
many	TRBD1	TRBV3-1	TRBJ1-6	TGTGCCAGCAGCCAAGTCCCAACAGGGGGAAATTCACCCCTCCACTTT	CASSQVPTGGNSPLHF
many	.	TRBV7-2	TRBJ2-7	TGTGCCAGCAGCTCCCGGACAGATTACTACGAGCAGTACTTC	CASSSRTDYYEQYF
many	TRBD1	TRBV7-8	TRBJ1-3	TGTGCCAGCAGCTTAGGGGGGACAGGGATTAGCTCTGGAAACACCATATATTTT	CASSLGGTGISSGNTIYF
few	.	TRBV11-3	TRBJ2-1	TGTGCCAGCAGCTTAGCCCCAAGGAGCGGTCTGCACAATGAGCAGTTCTTC	CASSLAPRSGLHNEQFF
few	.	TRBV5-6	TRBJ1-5	TGTGCCAGCAGCTCGAACCAAGCGGGCAATCAGCCCCAGCATTTT	CASSSNQAGNQPQHF
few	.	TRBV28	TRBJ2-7	TGTGCCAGCAGTTTGGGGTACTACGAGCAGTACTTC	CASSLGYYEQYF
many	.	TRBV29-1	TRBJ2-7	TGCAGCGTTGAAACAGGGAAGGCCTACGAGCAGTACTTC	CSVETGKAYEQYF
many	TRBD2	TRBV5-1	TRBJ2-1	TGCGCCAGCCAACCCGCTGCCGGCGGGGGGGCAAATGAGCAGTTCTTC	CASQPAAGGGANEQFF
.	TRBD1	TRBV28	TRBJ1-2	TGTGCCACCTCGACAGGGACGAGAGGCTACACCTTC	CATSTGTRGYTF
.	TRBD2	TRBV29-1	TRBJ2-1	TGCAGCGTCCCCTTAACCGGGACTAGCGCCCGTGAGCAGTTCTTC	CSVPLTGTSAREQFF
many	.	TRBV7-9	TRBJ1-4	TGTGCCAGCAGCCTCCCCGCGGAGAAACTGTTTTTT	CASSLPAEKLFF
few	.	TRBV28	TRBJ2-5	TGTGCCAGCAGTTCCAACCTGGGAGAGACCCAGTACTTC	CASSSNLGETQYF
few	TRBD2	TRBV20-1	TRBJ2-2	TGCAGTGCTATACTAGCGGGGGCGAACACCGGGGAGCTGTTTTTT	CSAILAGANTGELFF
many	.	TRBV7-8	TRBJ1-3	TGTGCCAGCAGCTATATGTCTAGCTCTGGAAACACCATATATTTT	CASSYMSSSGNTIYF
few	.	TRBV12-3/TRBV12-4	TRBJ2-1	TGTGCCAGCAGTTTGGGACAACTAGAGCAGTTCTTC	CASSLGQLEQFF
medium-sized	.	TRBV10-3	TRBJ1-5	TGTGCCATCAGTGAAGACCTATGGAATCAGCCCCAGCATTTT	CAISEDLWNQPQHF
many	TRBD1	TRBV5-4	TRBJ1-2	TGTGCCAGCAGCCCTTCGGACAGGGACTATGGCTACACCTTC	CASSPSDRDYGYTF
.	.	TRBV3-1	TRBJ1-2	TGTGCCAGCAGCCAAGGTAGTGTCCGTTATGACTACACCTTC	CASSQGSVRYDYTF
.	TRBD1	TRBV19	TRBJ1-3	TGTGCCAGTACAATGGGTGACAGGGGCAACACCATATATTTT	CASTMGDRGNTIYF
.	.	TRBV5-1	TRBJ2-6	TGCGCCAGCAGCTTGGAGCAGATCTCTGGGGCCAACGTCCTGACTTTC	CASSLEQISGANVLTF
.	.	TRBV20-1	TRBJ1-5	TGCAGTGTAATTAACAGGGTCAATCAGCCCCAGCATTTT	CSVINRVNQPQHF
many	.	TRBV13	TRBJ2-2	TGTGCCAGCAGCAATTTCGCCGGGGAGCTGTTTTTT	CASSNFAGELFF
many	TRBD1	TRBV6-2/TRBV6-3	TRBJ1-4	TGTGCCAGCAGTTACGGTGGGACAGGGCGCGATGAAAAACTGTTTTTT	CASSYGGTGRDEKLFF